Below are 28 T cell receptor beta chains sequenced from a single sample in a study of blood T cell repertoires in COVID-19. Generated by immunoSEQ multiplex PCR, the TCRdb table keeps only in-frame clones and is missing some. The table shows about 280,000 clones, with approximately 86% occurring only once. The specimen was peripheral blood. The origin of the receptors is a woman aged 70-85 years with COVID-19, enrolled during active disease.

CDR3: CASSVSGDVNSPLHF. The DNA of the CDR3 is TGTGCCAGCAGCGTCTCAGGGGATGTTAATTCACCCCTCCACTTT. V gene TRBV9 combines with J gene TRBJ1-6; tentatively, D is TRBD1 (6 bases). The CDR3 sequence is 15 residues long. The germline gives CDR1 SGDLS, CDR2 YYNGEE. V lost 2 bases, J lost 6 bases, and 12 bases lay in between.

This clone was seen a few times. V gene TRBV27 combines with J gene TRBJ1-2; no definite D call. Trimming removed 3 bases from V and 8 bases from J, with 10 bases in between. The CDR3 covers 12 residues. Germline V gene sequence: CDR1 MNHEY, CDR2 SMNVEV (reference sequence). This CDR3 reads CASSFQERGYTF. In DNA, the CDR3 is TGTGCCAGCAGTTTTCAGGAGCGGGGCTACACCTTC.

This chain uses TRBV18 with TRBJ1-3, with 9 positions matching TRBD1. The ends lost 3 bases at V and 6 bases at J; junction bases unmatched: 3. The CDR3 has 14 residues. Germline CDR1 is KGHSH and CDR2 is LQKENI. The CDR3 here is CASSPDRGQNTIYF. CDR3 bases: TGTGCCAGCTCACCGGACAGGGGTCAAAACACCATATATTTT.

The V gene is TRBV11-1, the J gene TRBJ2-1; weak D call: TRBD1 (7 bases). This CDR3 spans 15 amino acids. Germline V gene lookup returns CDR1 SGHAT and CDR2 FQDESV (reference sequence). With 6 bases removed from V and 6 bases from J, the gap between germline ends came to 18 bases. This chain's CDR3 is CASSYPQQGGNEQFF. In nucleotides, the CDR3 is TGTGCCAGCAGTTACCCTCAGCAGGGGGGCAATGAGCAGTTCTTC.

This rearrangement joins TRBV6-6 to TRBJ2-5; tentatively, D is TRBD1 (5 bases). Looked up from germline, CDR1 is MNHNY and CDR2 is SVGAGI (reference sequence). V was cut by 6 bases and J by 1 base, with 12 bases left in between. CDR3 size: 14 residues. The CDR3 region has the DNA TGTGCCAGCAGGTCAGGGATGGGCCAAGAGACCCAGTACTTC. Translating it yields CASRSGMGQETQYF.

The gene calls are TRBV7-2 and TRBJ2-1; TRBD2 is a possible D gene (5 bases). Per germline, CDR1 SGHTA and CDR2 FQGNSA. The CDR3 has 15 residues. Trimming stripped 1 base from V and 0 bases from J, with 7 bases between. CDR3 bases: TGTGCCAGCAGCTTAGGGACTCCCTCCTACAATGAGCAGTTCTTC. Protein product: CASSLGTPSYNEQFF.

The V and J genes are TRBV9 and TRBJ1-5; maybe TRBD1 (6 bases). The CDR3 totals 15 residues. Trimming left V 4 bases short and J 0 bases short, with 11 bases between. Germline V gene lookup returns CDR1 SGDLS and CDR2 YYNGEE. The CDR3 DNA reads TGTGCCAGCAGCCCGGGGACACTTAGCAATCAGCCCCAGCATTTT. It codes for CASSPGTLSNQPQHF.

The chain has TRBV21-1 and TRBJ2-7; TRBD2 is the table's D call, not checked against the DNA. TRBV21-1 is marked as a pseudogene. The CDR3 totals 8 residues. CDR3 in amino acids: CASLLRYF. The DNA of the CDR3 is TGTGCCAGCCTCCTAAGGTACTTC.

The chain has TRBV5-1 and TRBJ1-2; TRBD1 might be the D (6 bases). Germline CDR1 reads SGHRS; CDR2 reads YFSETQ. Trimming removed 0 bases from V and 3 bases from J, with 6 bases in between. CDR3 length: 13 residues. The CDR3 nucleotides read TGCGCCAGCAGCTTGGAGGGGGACTATGGCTACACCTTC. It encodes CASSLEGDYGYTF.

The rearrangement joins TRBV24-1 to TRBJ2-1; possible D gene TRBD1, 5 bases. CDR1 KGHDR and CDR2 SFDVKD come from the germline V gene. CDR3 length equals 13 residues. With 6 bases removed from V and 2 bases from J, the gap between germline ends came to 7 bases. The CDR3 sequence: CATSPGTYNEQFF. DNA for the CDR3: TGTGCCACCAGTCCAGGGACCTACAATGAGCAGTTCTTC.

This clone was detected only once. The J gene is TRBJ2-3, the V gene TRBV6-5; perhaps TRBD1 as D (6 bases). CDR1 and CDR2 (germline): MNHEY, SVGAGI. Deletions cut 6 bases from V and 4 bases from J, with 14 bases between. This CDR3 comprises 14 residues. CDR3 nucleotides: TGTGCCAGCAGCATGGGGGCGCACGCAGATACGCAGTATTTT. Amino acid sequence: CASSMGAHADTQYF.

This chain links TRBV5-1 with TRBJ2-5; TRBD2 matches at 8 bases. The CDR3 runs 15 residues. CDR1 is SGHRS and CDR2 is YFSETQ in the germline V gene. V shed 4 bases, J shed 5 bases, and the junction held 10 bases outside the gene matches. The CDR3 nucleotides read TGCGCCAGCAGCCTATCAGCCGCTAGCGGGGAGACCCAGTACTTC. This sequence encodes CASSLSAASGETQYF.

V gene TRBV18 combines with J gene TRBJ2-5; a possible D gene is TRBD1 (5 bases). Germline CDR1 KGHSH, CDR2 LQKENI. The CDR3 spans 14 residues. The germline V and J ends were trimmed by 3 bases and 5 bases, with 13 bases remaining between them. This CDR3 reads CASSPSSGSETQYF. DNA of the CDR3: TGTGCCAGCTCACCTTCTTCAGGGTCCGAGACCCAGTACTTC.

The CDR3 protein is CASSLVRQGGGTEAFF. In DNA form, the CDR3 reads TGTGCCAGCAGCTTAGTCAGACAGGGCGGGGGGACTGAAGCTTTCTTT. This chain joins TRBV11-2 and TRBJ1-1; the match to TRBD1 covers 7 bases. Per germline, CDR1 SGHAT and CDR2 FQNNGV. This CDR3 contains 16 residues. V trimming: 1 base; J trimming: 5 bases; junction bases outside the gene matches: 10.

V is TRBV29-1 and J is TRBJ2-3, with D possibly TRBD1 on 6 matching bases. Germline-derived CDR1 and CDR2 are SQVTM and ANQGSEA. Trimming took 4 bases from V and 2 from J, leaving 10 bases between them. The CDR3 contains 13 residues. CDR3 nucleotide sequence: TGCAGCGTTGGACAGGTCGTCACAGATACGCAGTATTTT. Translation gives CSVGQVVTDTQYF.

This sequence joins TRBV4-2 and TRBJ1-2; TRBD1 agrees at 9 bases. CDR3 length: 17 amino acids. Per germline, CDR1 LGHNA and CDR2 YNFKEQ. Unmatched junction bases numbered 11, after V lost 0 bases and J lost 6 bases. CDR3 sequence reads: CASSQEGRTGGADGYTF. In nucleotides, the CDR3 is TGTGCCAGCAGCCAAGAAGGAAGAACAGGGGGCGCCGATGGCTACACCTTC.

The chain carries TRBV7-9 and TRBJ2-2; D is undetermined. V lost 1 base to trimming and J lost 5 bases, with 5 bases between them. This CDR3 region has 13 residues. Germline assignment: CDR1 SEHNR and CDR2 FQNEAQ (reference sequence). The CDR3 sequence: CASSLVRTGELFF. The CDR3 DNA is TGTGCCAGCAGCTTAGTGCGGACCGGGGAGCTGTTTTTT.

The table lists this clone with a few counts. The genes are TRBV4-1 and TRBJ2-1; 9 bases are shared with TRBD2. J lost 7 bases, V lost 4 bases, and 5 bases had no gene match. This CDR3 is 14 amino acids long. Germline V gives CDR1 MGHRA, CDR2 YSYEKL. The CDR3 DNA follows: TGCGCCAGCAGCCGGGAGACTAGCGGTAATGAGCAGTTCTTC. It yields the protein CASSRETSGNEQFF.

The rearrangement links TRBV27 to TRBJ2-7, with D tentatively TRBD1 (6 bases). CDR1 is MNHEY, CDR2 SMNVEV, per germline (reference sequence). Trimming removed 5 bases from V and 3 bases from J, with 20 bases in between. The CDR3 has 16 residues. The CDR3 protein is CASSGNNRVDFYEQYF. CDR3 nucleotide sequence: TGTGCCAGCAGTGGTAATAACAGGGTTGATTTCTACGAGCAGTACTTC.

In DNA, the CDR3 is TGTGCCAGTAGTCCACGGACAATCCCTGCTGGCACTGAAGCTTTCTTT. Translation gives CASSPRTIPAGTEAFF. The V gene is TRBV19, the J gene TRBJ1-1; TRBD1 is a possible D gene (5 bases). Germline V gene sequence: CDR1 LNHDA, CDR2 SQIVND (reference sequence). The V gene lost 5 bases and the J gene lost 4 bases, with 20 bases spanning the gap. CDR3 size: 16 residues.

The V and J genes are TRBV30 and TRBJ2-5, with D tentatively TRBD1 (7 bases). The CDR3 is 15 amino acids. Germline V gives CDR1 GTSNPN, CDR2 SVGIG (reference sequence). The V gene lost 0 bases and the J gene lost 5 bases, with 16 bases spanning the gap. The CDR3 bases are TGTGCCTGGAGTGTAGGCTCTCCAGGGGGGGAGACCCAGTACTTC. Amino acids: CAWSVGSPGGETQYF.

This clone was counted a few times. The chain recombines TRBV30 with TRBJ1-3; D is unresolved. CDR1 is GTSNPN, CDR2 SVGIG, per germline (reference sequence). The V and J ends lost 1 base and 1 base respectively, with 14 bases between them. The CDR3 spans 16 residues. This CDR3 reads CAWSGRGGGSGNTIYF. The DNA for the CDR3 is TGTGCCTGGAGTGGTAGAGGCGGAGGGTCTGGAAACACCATATATTTT.

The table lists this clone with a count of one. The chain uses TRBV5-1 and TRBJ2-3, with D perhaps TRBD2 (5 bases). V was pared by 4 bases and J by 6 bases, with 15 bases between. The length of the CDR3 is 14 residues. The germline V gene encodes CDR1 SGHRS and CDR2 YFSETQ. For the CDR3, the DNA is TGCGCCAGCAGCAATACAATAGCGACGGATACGCAGTATTTT. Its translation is CASSNTIATDTQYF.

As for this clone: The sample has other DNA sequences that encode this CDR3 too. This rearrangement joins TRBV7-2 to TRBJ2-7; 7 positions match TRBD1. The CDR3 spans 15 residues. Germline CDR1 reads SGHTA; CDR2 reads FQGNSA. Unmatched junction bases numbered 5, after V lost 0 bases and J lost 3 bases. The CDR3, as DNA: TGTGCCAGCAGCTTAGCGCCAGGGGGAATCTACGAGCAGTACTTC. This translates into CASSLAPGGIYEQYF.

CDR3 coding DNA: TGTGCCAGCAGCTATAGGGACAGAGCGGTTGGCTACACCTTC. Translated, it gives CASSYRDRAVGYTF. V and J are TRBV7-2 and TRBJ1-2, with 7 nucleotides matching TRBD1. Germline-derived CDR1 and CDR2 are SGHTA and FQGNSA. Trimming took 4 bases from V and 7 from J; bases not matched to a gene: 9. The CDR3 has 14 residues. Looking up the rest from reference TRBV7-2 and TRBJ1-2 gives the full variable domain: GAGVSQSPSNKVTEKGKDVELRCDPISGHTALYWYRQSLGQGLEFLIYFQGNSAPDKSGLPSDRFSAERTGGSVSTLTIQRTQQEDSAVYLCASSYRDRAVGYTFGSGTRLTVV.

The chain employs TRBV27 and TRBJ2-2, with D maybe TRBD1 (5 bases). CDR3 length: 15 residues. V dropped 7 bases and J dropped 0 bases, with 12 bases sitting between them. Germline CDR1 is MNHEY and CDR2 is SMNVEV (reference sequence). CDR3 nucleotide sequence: TGTGCCAGCAAAGTCAGACAGTCGAACACCGGGGAGCTGTTTTTT. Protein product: CASKVRQSNTGELFF.

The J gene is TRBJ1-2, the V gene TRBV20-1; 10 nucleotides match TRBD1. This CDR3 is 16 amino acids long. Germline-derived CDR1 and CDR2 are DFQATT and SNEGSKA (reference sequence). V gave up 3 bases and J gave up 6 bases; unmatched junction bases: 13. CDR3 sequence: CSASTGGTGEGDGYTF. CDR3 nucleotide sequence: TGCAGTGCTAGTACTGGAGGGACAGGGGAAGGGGATGGCTACACCTTC.

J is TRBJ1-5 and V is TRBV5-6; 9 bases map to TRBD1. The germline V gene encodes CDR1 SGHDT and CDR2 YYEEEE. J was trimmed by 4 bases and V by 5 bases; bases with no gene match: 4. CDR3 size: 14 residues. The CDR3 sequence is CASRLGQGNQPQHF. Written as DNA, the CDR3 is TGTGCCAGCAGACTAGGACAGGGGAATCAGCCCCAGCATTTT.